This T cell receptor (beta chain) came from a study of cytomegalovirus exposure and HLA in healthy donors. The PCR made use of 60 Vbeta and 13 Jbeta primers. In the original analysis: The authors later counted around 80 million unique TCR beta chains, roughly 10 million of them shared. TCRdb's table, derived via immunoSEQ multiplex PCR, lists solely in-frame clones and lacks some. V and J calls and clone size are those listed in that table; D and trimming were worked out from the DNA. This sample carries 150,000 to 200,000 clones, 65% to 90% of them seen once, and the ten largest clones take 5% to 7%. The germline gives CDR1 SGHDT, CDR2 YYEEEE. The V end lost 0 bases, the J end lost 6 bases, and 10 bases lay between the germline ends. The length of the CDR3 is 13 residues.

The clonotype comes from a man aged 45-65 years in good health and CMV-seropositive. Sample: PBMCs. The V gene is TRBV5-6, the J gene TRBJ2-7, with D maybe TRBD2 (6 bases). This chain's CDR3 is CASSLDGGLEQYF. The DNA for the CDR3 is TGTGCCAGCAGCTTGGATGGGGGACTCGAGCAGTACTTC.